One sample yielded the 20 T cell receptor beta chains listed below, sequenced in a study of T cell repertoires in cytomegalovirus infection. No antigen is known for these receptors. TCRdb re-derived calls from the reads in MiXCR, one entry per CDR3 protein. The sample holds some 310,000 distinct CDR3 sequences, more than 20% seen once. This material consisted of cultured PBMCs, taken from culture after CMV antigen stimulation. These receptor sequences come from a human donor in good health (CMV status not recorded). Some clones in this sample may be carry-over from other donors' samples.

V usage is TRBV12-3 or TRBV12-4 and J usage is TRBJ1-3; 9 bases align to TRBD1. Trimming cost V 6 bases and J 4 bases; bases outside gene matches: 1. CDR3 length: 13 amino acids. The CDR3 loop is CASRTGGGNTIYF. The CDR3 DNA sequence: TGTGCCAGCAGGACAGGGGGAGGAAACACCATATATTTT.

The chain combines TRBV7-2 with TRBJ1-5; weak D call: TRBD1 (5 bases). CDR3 length equals 14 residues. The germline gives CDR1 SGHTA, CDR2 FQGNSA. Trimming took off 3 bases at V and 6 bases at J, with 12 bases between the two ends. Here the CDR3 reads CASSFSGLSQPQHF. CDR3 sequence (DNA): TGTGCCAGCAGCTTCTCAGGGCTAAGTCAGCCCCAGCATTTT.

The count of this clonotype is one. The V gene is TRBV6-2 or TRBV6-3, the J gene TRBJ2-7, with a tentative D call TRBD2 (6 bases). CDR1 and CDR2 from the germline V gene are MNHEY and SVGEGT. This CDR3 has 16 amino acids. V was pared by 3 bases and J by 1 base, with 16 bases between. This chain's CDR3 is CASSYDGGYVSYEQYV. The CDR3, as DNA: TGTGCCAGCAGTTATGACGGGGGATATGTATCCTACGAGCAGTACGTC.

This clonotype turned up a few times. V is TRBV7-2 and J is TRBJ2-7; a weak D match, TRBD1 (6 bases). Germline-derived CDR1 and CDR2 are SGHTA and FQGNSA. The CDR3 is 14 residues long. The V end was cut by 3 bases, the J end by 1 base, with 10 bases between. In DNA form, the CDR3 reads TGTGCCAGCAGCTTCCGGACAGCTTCCTACGAGCAGTACTTC. It is translated as CASSFRTASYEQYF.

This clonotype came up once. A much larger clone differs by one base, so this may be a read error. The DNA for the CDR3 is TGTGCCAGCAATTTAGGGGGTAATTCACCCCTCCACTTT. This sequence encodes CASNLGGNSPLHF. This chain joins TRBV27 and TRBJ1-6, with D possibly matching TRBD1 (6 bases). The CDR3 consists of 13 residues. Germline CDR1 and CDR2: MNHEY and SMNVEV (reference sequence).

This clonotype showed up many times. The J gene is TRBJ2-7, the V gene TRBV7-2; weak D call: TRBD1 (6 bases). The V end lost 1 base, the J end lost 3 bases, and 13 bases lay between the germline ends. Germline V lookup: CDR1 SGHTA, CDR2 FQGNSA. This CDR3 has 15 residues. CDR3 region: CASSLVMGTSYEQYV. The DNA of the CDR3 is TGTGCCAGCAGCTTAGTGATGGGGACAAGCTACGAGCAGTACGTC.

This clonotype was seen a single time. The chain uses TRBV4-1 and TRBJ2-2, with D possibly matching TRBD1 (5 bases). The CDR3 contains 14 residues. Trimming took off 4 bases at V and 7 bases at J, with 13 bases between the two ends. Looked up from germline, CDR1 is MGHRA and CDR2 is YSYEKL. Written as DNA, the CDR3 is TGCGCCAGCAGCCTCCTCGGCAGGGACGGGGAGCTGTTTTTT. Amino acids: CASSLLGRDGELFF.

This clonotype appeared a few times. V usage is TRBV6-1 and J usage is TRBJ2-7; 14 bases fit TRBD2. V was clipped by 2 bases and J by 5 bases; unmatched bases: 5. CDR1 and CDR2 (germline): MNHNS, SASEGT. The CDR3 is 16 amino acids. The DNA of the CDR3 is TGTGCCAGCAGTGAACCCGGACTAGCGGGAGGCGACGAGCAGTACTTC. Residues: CASSEPGLAGGDEQYF.

This clonotype was counted between two and nine times. This chain connects TRBV7-9 to TRBJ2-4, with 9 bases matching TRBD2. V lost 1 base, J lost 3 bases, and 10 bases stayed unmatched. From germline, CDR1 is SEHNR and CDR2 FQNEAQ (reference sequence). The CDR3 runs 18 residues. The CDR3 protein is CASSLEQLREGIKNIQYF. For the CDR3, the DNA is TGTGCCAGCAGCTTAGAGCAGTTGCGGGAGGGGATCAAAAACATTCAGTACTTC.

This clonotype was observed a few times. V is TRBV19 and J is TRBJ1-1, with D possibly being TRBD1 (5 bases). V lost 6 bases and J 0 bases, leaving 11 bases between the germline ends. Germline loops: CDR1 LNHDA, CDR2 SQIVND (reference sequence). The CDR3 spans 14 residues. The CDR3: CASRVWGMNTEAFF. CDR3 bases: TGTGCCAGTAGAGTTTGGGGGATGAACACTGAAGCTTTCTTT.

The chain has TRBV7-9 and TRBJ1-1; D might be TRBD1 (5 bases). Between the trimmed V and J ends, which lost 1 base and 4 bases, there was a span of 10 bases. This CDR3 spans 14 amino acids. The germline CDR1 and CDR2 sequences are SEHNR and FQNEAQ (reference sequence). The CDR3 is CASSLERGTTEAFF. CDR3 coding DNA: TGTGCCAGCAGCTTAGAGCGGGGGACCACTGAAGCTTTCTTT.

The chain couples TRBV7-8 to TRBJ2-3, with 8 bases aligning to TRBD2. From germline, CDR1 is SGHVS and CDR2 FQNEAQ. The CDR3 spans 15 residues. Trimming cost V 7 bases and J 4 bases; bases outside gene matches: 10. CDR3 protein: CASKISGSLADTQYF. The DNA of the CDR3 is TGTGCCAGCAAAATAAGCGGGAGTCTCGCAGATACGCAGTATTTT.

The J gene is TRBJ1-2, the V gene TRBV7-2, with 7 positions matching TRBD1. Germline CDR1 reads SGHTA; CDR2 reads FQGNSA. CDR3 length: 15 amino acids. V lost 4 bases, J lost 5 bases, and 10 bases stayed unmatched. The DNA for the CDR3 is TGTGCCAGCAGCTCCTCACCCCAGGGGGTATATGGCTACACCTTC. Translation: CASSSSPQGVYGYTF.

This clonotype was counted at least ten times. The chain recombines TRBV7-8 with TRBJ1-1; D is undetermined. This CDR3 is built from 15 residues. The germline V gene has CDR1 SGHVS and CDR2 FQNEAQ. Trimming took 4 bases from V and 0 from J, leaving 12 bases between them. The CDR3 protein is CASSSLVGMNTEAFF. Written as DNA, the CDR3 is TGTGCCAGCAGCTCCCTGGTCGGTATGAACACTGAAGCTTTCTTT.

The sample holds a few counts of this clonotype. The chain employs TRBV7-2 and TRBJ1-2; no reliable D call. Germline CDR1 reads SGHTA; CDR2 reads FQGNSA. Trimming pared 3 bases from V and 0 bases from J, leaving 8 bases between. CDR3 size: 14 residues. This CDR3 is CASSLNGANYGYTF. CDR3 sequence (DNA): TGTGCCAGCAGCTTGAACGGAGCTAACTATGGCTACACCTTC.

In its sample, this clonotype was seen many times. As DNA, the CDR3 is TGTGCCAGCAGTACACGGATTCACACTGAAGCTTTCTTT. Its protein product is CASSTRIHTEAFF. The chain is built from TRBV6-1 and TRBJ1-1; unclear D gene. This CDR3 has 13 amino acids. Deletions cut 5 bases from V and 3 bases from J, with 10 bases between. The germline gives CDR1 MNHNS, CDR2 SASEGT.

The chain combines TRBV7-9 with TRBJ2-5; TRBD2 might be the D (7 bases). The V end lost 8 bases, the J end lost 3 bases, and 16 bases lay between the germline ends. Germline CDR1 and CDR2: SEHNR and FQNEAQ (reference sequence). This CDR3 is built from 14 residues. The CDR3 loop reads CASGPRGAKETQYF. In DNA form, the CDR3 reads TGTGCCAGCGGTCCCCGGGGGGCGAAAGAGACCCAGTACTTC.

This clonotype occurred many times. This chain's CDR3 is CASRPGILDGYTF. The DNA for the CDR3 is TGTGCCAGCAGGCCGGGAATCCTGGATGGCTACACCTTC. The chain links TRBV6-2 or TRBV6-3 to TRBJ1-2, with no clear D. The germline V gene has CDR1 MNHEY and CDR2 SVGEGT. V was cut by 6 bases and J by 6 bases, with 14 bases left in between. This CDR3 is 13 amino acids long.

On this clonotype: Since a much larger clone is just one base distant, this may be a read error. The genes are TRBV7-6 and TRBJ2-1; weak D call: TRBD2 (7 bases). Germline V gene lookup returns CDR1 SGHVS and CDR2 FNYEAQ. Deletions cut 1 base from V and 8 bases from J, with 15 bases between. The CDR3 spans 15 residues. The CDR3 here is CASSLGGGPEDEQFF. CDR3 bases: TGTGCCAGCAGCTTAGGCGGGGGCCCAGAAGATGAGCAGTTCTTC.

The CDR3 loop reads CASSQATGTYGYTF. The CDR3 region has the DNA TGCGCCAGCAGCCAAGCAACAGGCACCTATGGCTACACCTTC. J is TRBJ1-2 and V is TRBV4-1; possibly TRBD1 for D (5 bases). Germline loops: CDR1 MGHRA, CDR2 YSYEKL. The germline V and J ends were trimmed by 1 base and 4 bases, with 10 bases remaining between them. This CDR3 contains 14 residues.